The 27 T cell receptor beta chains reported below all come from one sample, sequenced in a study of shared clonotypes between healthy human individuals. Repertoires were generated with immunoSEQ multiplex PCR, while TCRdb's copy carries only in-frame clones and drops some. This repertoire shows hundreds of thousands of clones, just over 90% found once; its top ten account for more than 20%. The naive CD8 population came from CD45RO-negative cells selected for CCR7, without terminally differentiated effector memory CD45RA+ cells. The sequenced sample consisted of naive CD8+ T cells sorted from blood. The origin of the receptors is a man aged 25-45 years in good health.

V is TRBV2 and J is TRBJ2-7; 8 bases agree with TRBD2. J lost 3 bases, V lost 6 bases, and 7 bases had no gene match. The germline CDR1 and CDR2 sequences are SNHLY and FYNNEI. The length of the CDR3 is 14 residues. CDR3 nucleotides: TGTGCCAGCAGCCACCCGGGACTAGACTACGAGCAGTACTTC. It encodes CASSHPGLDYEQYF.

This clone was observed a few times. This chain connects TRBV6-6 to TRBJ1-1, with D unclear. V was clipped by 5 bases and J by 5 bases, with 9 bases between them. Germline CDR1 is MNHNY and CDR2 is SVGAGI (reference sequence). This CDR3 contains 12 residues. CDR3 protein: CASSPTRTEAFF. CDR3 in DNA: TGTGCCAGCAGTCCCACACGGACTGAAGCTTTCTTT.

The chain carries TRBV5-6 and TRBJ1-5; the D is unclear. V lost 4 bases and J lost 2, with 13 bases in between. Germline loops: CDR1 SGHDT, CDR2 YYEEEE. The CDR3 covers 15 residues. The CDR3 DNA is TGTGCCAGCAGCCTCGGCGCGGCGGGCAATCAGCCCCAGCATTTT. It translates to CASSLGAAGNQPQHF. Based on the CDR3 plus reference TRBV5-6 and TRBJ1-5, the full variable domain is DAGVTQSPTHLIKTRGQQVTLRCSPKSGHDTVSWYQQALGQGPQFIFQYYEEEERQRGNFPDRFSGHQFPNYSSELNVNALLLGDSALYLCASSLGAAGNQPQHFGDGTRLSIL.

This sequence joins TRBV27 and TRBJ2-1; 10 bases match TRBD2. Germline assignment: CDR1 MNHEY and CDR2 SMNVEV (reference sequence). CDR3 size: 13 residues. The junction had 5 bases not matched to a gene; V was cut back by 0 bases and J by 15 bases. This CDR3 is CASSLSLAGTGFF. Written as DNA, the CDR3 is TGTGCCAGCAGTTTATCACTAGCGGGAACCGGGTTCTTC.

V and J are TRBV10-3 and TRBJ2-5; 11 positions match TRBD1. V lost 6 bases and J lost 2; bases outside the gene matches: 23. The CDR3 spans 21 residues. The V gene's germline CDR1 is ENHRY and CDR2 SYGVKD. The CDR3 coding sequence is TGTGCCATCAGCCCCCAACCGGGACAGGGGGTCTCTGGGGGAAAACAAGAGACCCAGTACTTC. The encoded protein is CAISPQPGQGVSGGKQETQYF.

The genes are TRBV7-7 and TRBJ2-5; no firm D call. This CDR3 is built from 14 residues. Between the trimmed V and J ends, which lost 2 bases and 0 bases, there was a span of 7 bases. Germline V gene sequence: CDR1 SSHAT, CDR2 FNYEAQ (reference sequence). The DNA for the CDR3 is TGTGCCAGCAGCTTATCAGGCTACCAAGAGACCCAGTACTTC. Translating it yields CASSLSGYQETQYF. The full variable domain, with the rest looked up from reference TRBV7-7 and TRBJ2-5, is GAGVSQSPRYKVTKRGQDVTLRCDPISSHATLYWYQQALGQGPEFLTYFNYEAQPDKSGLPSDRFSAERPEGSISTLTIQRTEQRDSAMYRCASSLSGYQETQYFGPGTRLLVL.

The chain links TRBV6-1 to TRBJ2-7, with D tentatively TRBD1 (5 bases). V dropped 1 base and J dropped 3 bases, with 13 bases sitting between them. The germline V gene encodes CDR1 MNHNS and CDR2 SASEGT. The CDR3 totals 15 residues. The chain's CDR3 is CASSEGLAGFYEQYF. CDR3 sequence (DNA): TGTGCCAGCAGTGAAGGGTTAGCAGGGTTCTACGAGCAGTACTTC.

This chain links TRBV27 with TRBJ1-2, with a possible D match to TRBD1 (5 bases). From germline, CDR1 is MNHEY and CDR2 SMNVEV (reference sequence). V lost 6 bases, J lost 3 bases, and 11 bases lay in between. This CDR3 has 13 residues. DNA of the CDR3: TGTGCCAGCAGGGCGCTAGGGGACTATGGCTACACCTTC. Its translation: CASRALGDYGYTF.

This clone showed up just once. This chain joins TRBV9 and TRBJ2-1, with 7 bases fitting TRBD1. The CDR3 is made up of 15 amino acids. J was trimmed by 7 bases and V by 0 bases; bases with no gene match: 7. CDR1 and CDR2 (germline): SGDLS, YYNGEE. In DNA, the CDR3 is TGTGCCAGCAGCGTAGAGGGGGCAATCGGTAATGAGCAGTTCTTC. Translating it yields CASSVEGAIGNEQFF.

This chain uses TRBV19 with TRBJ1-5; D is uncertain. CDR1 LNHDA and CDR2 SQIVND come from the germline V gene (reference sequence). The CDR3 has 16 amino acids. V lost 4 bases to trimming and J lost 0 bases, with 13 bases between them. The DNA of the CDR3 is TGTGCCAGTAGTAAATCGGACGGGATTAGCAATCAGCCCCAGCATTTT. Its translation: CASSKSDGISNQPQHF. Drawing the rest from reference TRBV19 and TRBJ1-5, the complete variable domain is DGGITQSPKYLFRKEGQNVTLSCEQNLNHDAMYWYRQDPGQGLRLIYYSQIVNDFQKGDIAEGYSVSREKKESFPLTVTSAQKNPTAFYLCASSKSDGISNQPQHFGDGTRLSIL.

The chain has TRBV10-2 and TRBJ2-7; D may correspond to TRBD1 or TRBD2 (7 bases each). V gave up 4 bases and J gave up 1 base, with 11 bases separating them. CDR3 length equals 14 residues. The germline CDR1 and CDR2 sequences are WSHSY and SAAADI. DNA of the CDR3: TGCGCCAGCAGTGGAGCGGGACAGTCCTACGAGCAGTACTTC. Translation gives CASSGAGQSYEQYF.

This chain joins TRBV7-6 and TRBJ2-3; D is possibly TRBD1 (6 bases). Between the trimmed V and J ends, which lost 5 bases and 1 base, there was a span of 16 bases. The CDR3 runs to 16 residues. Germline CDR1 is SGHVS and CDR2 is FNYEAQ. For the CDR3, the DNA is TGTGCCAGCAGCCAAAGGTGGGCAGGGGGCACAGATACGCAGTATTTT. This translates into CASSQRWAGGTDTQYF.

The chain links TRBV18 to TRBJ2-5; 9 nucleotides line up with TRBD1. The V and J ends lost 3 bases and 3 bases, in that order; junction bases with no gene match: 8. The CDR3 has 16 residues. Germline V CDR1 and CDR2: KGHSH, LQKENI. CDR3 residues: CASSPSPGQGEETQYF. CDR3 DNA: TGTGCCAGCTCACCGTCCCCGGGACAGGGTGAAGAGACCCAGTACTTC.

The sample holds a few counts of this clone. This chain connects TRBV2 to TRBJ2-3; 10 nucleotides align to TRBD2. After removal of 7 bases from V and 2 bases from J, the junction contained 6 bases not matched to a gene. The CDR3 loop spans 15 amino acids. CDR1 SNHLY and CDR2 FYNNEI come from the germline V gene. DNA for the CDR3: TGTGCCAGCACAATAGCGGGAGGCCCCACAGATACGCAGTATTTT. Its translation is CASTIAGGPTDTQYF.

This clone was seen a few times. The V and J genes are TRBV9 and TRBJ2-2; a possible D gene is TRBD2 (7 bases). Germline CDR1 is SGDLS and CDR2 is YYNGEE. Trimming took 0 bases from V and 11 from J, leaving 11 bases between them. This CDR3 contains 13 residues. The CDR3 is CASSVVGGTELFF. The CDR3 DNA reads TGTGCCAGCAGCGTAGTCGGGGGGACAGAGCTGTTTTTT.

The CDR3 region has the DNA TGTGCCAGCAGCTGGGGACTAGCCGAGTACAATGAGCAGTTCTTC. This translates into CASSWGLAEYNEQFF. The chain recombines TRBV13 with TRBJ2-1; 9 bases are shared with TRBD2. With V trimmed by 4 bases and J by 4 bases, 5 bases remained unmatched. The CDR3 sequence is 15 residues long. The germline V gene encodes CDR1 PRHDT and CDR2 FYEKMQ (reference sequence).

The chain is built from TRBV5-1 and TRBJ2-1; D possibly corresponds to TRBD2 (6 bases). The CDR3 spans 17 residues. The germline V gene has CDR1 SGHRS and CDR2 YFSETQ. Trimming shortened V by 0 bases and J by 5 bases, and 18 bases separated the two germline ends. DNA of the CDR3: TGCGCCAGCAGCTTGGCTCGGGGGAGCCCAACAAACAATGAGCAGTTCTTC. Translating gives CASSLARGSPTNNEQFF.

J is TRBJ2-7 and V is TRBV7-9; D is perhaps TRBD1 (5 bases). The CDR3 is 14 residues long. Trimming took 2 bases from V and 4 from J, leaving 12 bases between them. CDR1 is SEHNR and CDR2 is FQNEAQ in the germline V gene (reference sequence). The CDR3 DNA is TGTGCCAGCAGCTTATCAGGGATCGGATACGAGCAGTACTTC. This sequence encodes CASSLSGIGYEQYF.

The chain is built from TRBV7-8 and TRBJ2-7; 9 positions agree with TRBD2. The CDR3 extends over 16 amino acids. The junction had 10 bases not matched to a gene; V was cut back by 4 bases and J by 3 bases. Germline CDR1 SGHVS, CDR2 FQNEAQ. CDR3 region: CASSSIDLAGIYEQYF. The CDR3 DNA is TGTGCCAGCAGCTCAATAGACCTAGCGGGGATCTACGAGCAGTACTTC. Filled out from reference TRBV7-8 and TRBJ2-7, the complete variable domain reads GAGVSQSPRYKVAKRGQDVALRCDPISGHVSLFWYQQALGQGPEFLTYFQNEAQLDKSGLPSDRFFAERPEGSVSTLKIQRTQQEDSAVYLCASSSIDLAGIYEQYFGPGTRLTVT.

This sequence joins TRBV5-1 and TRBJ1-1, with D uncertain. Trimming left V 5 bases short and J 4 bases short, with 9 bases between. The CDR3 is 12 amino acids. Germline CDR1 and CDR2: SGHRS and YFSETQ. This CDR3 is CASSAGSTEAFF. In DNA, the CDR3 is TGCGCCAGCAGTGCCGGGAGCACTGAAGCTTTCTTT.

The V and J genes are TRBV7-9 and TRBJ1-3; 10 bases are a match to TRBD1. This CDR3 is 16 amino acids long. From germline, CDR1 is SEHNR and CDR2 FQNEAQ (reference sequence). V was clipped by 4 bases and J by 3 bases; unmatched bases: 6. CDR3 in amino acids: CASSSFDRGLGNTIYF. As DNA, the CDR3 is TGTGCCAGCAGCTCCTTCGACAGGGGGCTTGGAAACACCATATATTTT.

The rearrangement uses TRBV7-6 and TRBJ2-7; D is possibly TRBD1 or TRBD2 (5 bases each). This CDR3 has 13 amino acids. Trimming took off 5 bases at V and 4 bases at J, with 12 bases between the two ends. CDR1 SGHVS and CDR2 FNYEAQ come from the germline V gene. The CDR3 nucleotides are TGTGCCAGCAGCCCCTGGGACGGATACGAGCAGTACTTC. This translates into CASSPWDGYEQYF.

The CDR3 region is CASSLLGPAYEQYF. The CDR3 nucleotides read TGTGCCAGCAGCCTTCTGGGGCCGGCCTACGAGCAGTACTTC. The chain joins TRBV27 to TRBJ2-7; D is possibly TRBD1 (5 bases). The V and J ends lost 6 bases and 2 bases respectively, with 14 bases between them. This CDR3 comprises 14 residues. Per the germline V gene, CDR1 is MNHEY and CDR2 is SMNVEV (reference sequence).

The V call is TRBV6-1, the J call TRBJ2-3, with TRBD2 identical over 10 bases. The CDR3 consists of 16 residues. The germline CDR1 and CDR2 sequences are MNHNS and SASEGT. V gave up 2 bases and J gave up 5 bases; unmatched junction bases: 7. DNA for the CDR3: TGTGCCAGCAGTGAACGGGTAGCGGGAGGTGTAGATACGCAGTATTTT. This translates into CASSERVAGGVDTQYF.

This clone occurred once. CDR3 in amino acids: CASSLYPVSSVSSGANVLTF. The CDR3 region has the DNA TGTGCCAGCAGTTTATACCCAGTGTCTAGCGTTAGCTCTGGGGCCAACGTCCTGACTTTC. The chain employs TRBV27 and TRBJ2-6; D possibly corresponds to TRBD2 (6 bases). The CDR3 totals 20 residues. Germline V lookup: CDR1 MNHEY, CDR2 SMNVEV (reference sequence). Trimming removed 1 base from V and 0 bases from J, with 19 bases in between. The full variable domain, its missing parts supplied by reference TRBV27 and TRBJ2-6, is EAQVTQNPRYLITVTGKKLTVTCSQNMNHEYMSWYRQDPGLGLRQIYYSMNVEVTDKGDVPEGYKVSRKEKRNFPLILESPSPNQTSLYFCASSLYPVSSVSSGANVLTFGAGSRLTVL.

The chain joins TRBV5-6 to TRBJ2-7, with 7 positions matching TRBD2. V lost 0 bases and J lost 3; bases outside the gene matches: 3. CDR1 is SGHDT and CDR2 is YYEEEE in the germline V gene. This CDR3 contains 14 residues. CDR3 nucleotide sequence: TGTGCCAGCAGCTTGGGGGCTAGCGGCTACGAGCAGTACTTC. As protein: CASSLGASGYEQYF. The complete variable domain, with remaining parts taken from reference TRBV5-6 and TRBJ2-7, reads DAGVTQSPTHLIKTRGQQVTLRCSPKSGHDTVSWYQQALGQGPQFIFQYYEEEERQRGNFPDRFSGHQFPNYSSELNVNALLLGDSALYLCASSLGASGYEQYFGPGTRLTVT.

This clone was seen a single time. Other DNA sequences from this sample encode an identical CDR3 as well. J is TRBJ2-1 and V is TRBV27, with D hard to call. The V end lost 0 bases, the J end lost 4 bases, and 7 bases lay between the germline ends. Germline V CDR1 and CDR2: MNHEY, SMNVEV (reference sequence). There are 14 residues in the CDR3. The CDR3, as DNA: TGTGCCAGCAGTTTATCGAGACAATACAATGAGCAGTTCTTC. It codes for CASSLSRQYNEQFF.